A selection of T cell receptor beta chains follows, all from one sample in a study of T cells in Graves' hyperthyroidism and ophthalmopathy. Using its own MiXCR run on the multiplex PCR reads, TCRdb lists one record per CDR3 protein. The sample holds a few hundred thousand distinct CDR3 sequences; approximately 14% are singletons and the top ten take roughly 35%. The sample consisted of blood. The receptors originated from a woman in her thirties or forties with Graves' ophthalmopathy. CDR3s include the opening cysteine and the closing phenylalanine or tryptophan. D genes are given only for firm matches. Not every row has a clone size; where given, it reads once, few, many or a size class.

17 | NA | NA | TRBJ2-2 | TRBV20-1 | TGCAGTGCTAGATCCTCCGGCGAGACTACGAACACCGGGGAGCTGTTTTTT | CSARSSGETTNTGELFF
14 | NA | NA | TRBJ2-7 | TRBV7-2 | TGTGCCAGCAGCATGAGGTTAGACTCCTACGAGCAGTACTTC | CASSMRLDSYEQYF
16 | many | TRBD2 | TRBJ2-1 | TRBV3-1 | TGTGCCAGCAGCCCAGGCGGGAGAGGGACCTACAATGAGCAGTTCTTC | CASSPGGRGTYNEQFF
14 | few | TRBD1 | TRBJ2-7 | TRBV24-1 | TGTGCCACCAGTGACCCGGACAGGGCCTACGAGCAGTACTTC | CATSDPDRAYEQYF
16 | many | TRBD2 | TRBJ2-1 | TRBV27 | TGTGCCAGCACCAAAACTAGCGGGAGGGGTTACAATGAGCAGTTCTTC | CASTKTSGRGYNEQFF
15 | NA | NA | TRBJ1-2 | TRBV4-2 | TGTGCCAGCAGCCAAGCCGGGTGGGGGGCGCTTGGCTACACCTTC | CASSQAGWGALGYTF
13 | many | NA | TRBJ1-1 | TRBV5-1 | TGCGCCAGCAGCTTGAAGACAGATGGTGAAGCTTTCTTT | CASSLKTDGEAFF
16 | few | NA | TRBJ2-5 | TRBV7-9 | TGTGCCAGCAGCTTAGGGTCGCGTGGTACCCAAGAGACCCAGTACTTC | CASSLGSRGTQETQYF
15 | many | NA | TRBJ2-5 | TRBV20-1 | TGCAGTGCTAGAGACCAGAGAGTTAACCAAGAGACCCAGTACTTC | CSARDQRVNQETQYF
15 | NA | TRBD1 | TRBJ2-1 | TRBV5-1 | TGCGCCAGCAGCCCAGCTGTACAGGGGTACAATGAGCAGTTCTTC | CASSPAVQGYNEQFF
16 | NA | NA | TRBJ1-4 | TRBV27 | TGTGCCAGCAGTTCCCAGGTTATTACAACTAATGAAAAACTGTTTTTT | CASSSQVITTNEKLFF
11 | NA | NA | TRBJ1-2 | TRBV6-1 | TGTGCCAGCCACGGGGGAGGTGGCTACACCTTC | CASHGGGGYTF
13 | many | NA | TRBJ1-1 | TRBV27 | TGTGCCAGCAGTTTTTTATCAGGGGCTGAAGCTTTCTTT | CASSFLSGAEAFF
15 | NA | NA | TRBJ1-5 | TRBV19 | TGTGCCAGTAGTATAGCTGGGCAGGTCAGTCAGCCCCAGCATTTT | CASSIAGQVSQPQHF
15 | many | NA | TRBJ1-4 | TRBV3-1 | TGTGCCAGCAGCCACTCGGGTACTGCTAATGAAAAACTGTTTTTT | CASSHSGTANEKLFF
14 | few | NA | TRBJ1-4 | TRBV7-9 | TGTGCCAGCAGCCCCGGCGGGGGGCCTGAAAAACTGTTTTTT | CASSPGGGPEKLFF
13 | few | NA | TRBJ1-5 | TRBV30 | TGTGCCTGGAGTGTACAACTAGGTCAGCCCCAGCATTTT | CAWSVQLGQPQHF
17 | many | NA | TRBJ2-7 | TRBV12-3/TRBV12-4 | TGTGCCAGCAGTTTGACGGCTGGACTGACCCCTACCTACGAGCAGTACTTC | CASSLTAGLTPTYEQYF
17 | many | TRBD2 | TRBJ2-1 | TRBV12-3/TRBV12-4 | TGTGCCAGCAGTTTTAGTTCGGGACTAGCGGGGGGGAATGAGCAGTTCTTC | CASSFSSGLAGGNEQFF
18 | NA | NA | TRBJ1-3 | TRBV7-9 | TGTGCCAGCAGCCCTGTGAGCTTCCCCCACCAATTTGGAAACACCATATATTTT | CASSPVSFPHQFGNTIYF
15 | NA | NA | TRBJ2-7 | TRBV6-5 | TGTGCCAGCAGTTACTCAGTGGTTAGCTCCTACGAGCAGTACTTC | CASSYSVVSSYEQYF
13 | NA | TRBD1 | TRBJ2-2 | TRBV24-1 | TGTGGAACCAGGGGGCCGGGCACCGGGGAGCTGTTTTTT | CGTRGPGTGELFF
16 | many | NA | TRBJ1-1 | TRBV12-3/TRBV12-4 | TGTGCCAGCAGTTTTTACTTACGGGCCCCGGACACTGAAGCTTTCTTT | CASSFYLRAPDTEAFF
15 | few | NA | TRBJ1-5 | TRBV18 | TGTGCCAGCTCCGGACAACACTATAGCAATCAGCCCCAGCATTTT | CASSGQHYSNQPQHF
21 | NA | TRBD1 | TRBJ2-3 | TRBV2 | TGTGCCAGCAGCCCAACGGACAGGGGGTTAGGGAGTACCGGCGATAGAAATACGCAGTATTTT | CASSPTDRGLGSTGDRNTQYF
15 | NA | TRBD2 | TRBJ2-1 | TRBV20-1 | TGCAGTGCTTCCAAGACTAGCGGGGACTACAATGAGCAGTTCTTC | CSASKTSGDYNEQFF
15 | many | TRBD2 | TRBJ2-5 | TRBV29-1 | TGCAGCGCCAGGGATGTGACTAGCGGATCAGAGACCCAGTACTTC | CSARDVTSGSETQYF
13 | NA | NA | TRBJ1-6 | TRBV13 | TGTGCCAGCAGCCAAGGAATTAATTCACCCCTCCACTTT | CASSQGINSPLHF
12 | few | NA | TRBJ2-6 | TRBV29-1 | TGCAGCGTTGTCTCTGGGGCCAACGTCCTGACTTTC | CSVVSGANVLTF
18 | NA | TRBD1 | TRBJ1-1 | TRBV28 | TGTGCCAGCAGTTTCTCCCCTGGGACAGGGGTAGGTAACACTGAAGCTTTCTTT | CASSFSPGTGVGNTEAFF
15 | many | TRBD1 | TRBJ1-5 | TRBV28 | TGTGCCAGCAGTTTATACCCGACAGGGGAGCAGCCCCAGCATTTT | CASSLYPTGEQPQHF
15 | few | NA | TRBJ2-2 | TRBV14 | TGTGCCAGCAGCCAAGAAACTAGGGGCCACGGGGAGCTGTTTTTT | CASSQETRGHGELFF
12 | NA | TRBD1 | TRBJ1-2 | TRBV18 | TGTGCCAGCTCACGGGGGGACAGGGCCTACACCTTC | CASSRGDRAYTF
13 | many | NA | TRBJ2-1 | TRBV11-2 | TGTGCCAGCAGCTCGCAGGGTTGGCATGAGCAGTTCTTC | CASSSQGWHEQFF
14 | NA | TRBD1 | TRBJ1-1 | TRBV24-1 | TGTGCCACCAGGGAGACAGGGACGGACACTGAAGCTTTCTTT | CATRETGTDTEAFF
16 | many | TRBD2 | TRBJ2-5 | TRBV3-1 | TGTGCCAGCAGCCAAGATCTGCTAGCGGGAGGAGAGACCCAGTACTTC | CASSQDLLAGGETQYF
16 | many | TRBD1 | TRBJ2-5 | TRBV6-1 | TGTGCCAGCGGGATCGTCGGGACAGGGACCCTGCGGGCCCAGTACTTC | CASGIVGTGTLRAQYF
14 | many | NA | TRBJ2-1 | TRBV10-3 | TGTGCCATCAGTGAGTCTTTTGGGGGAGATGAGCAGTTCTTC | CAISESFGGDEQFF
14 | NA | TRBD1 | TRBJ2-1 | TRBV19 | TGTGCCAGTAGTGTGACAGGGGTATACAATGAGCAGTTCTTC | CASSVTGVYNEQFF
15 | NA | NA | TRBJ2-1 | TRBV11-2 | TGTGCCAGCAGCTTATCAATTCCTCGGACCTACGAGCAGTTCTTC | CASSLSIPRTYEQFF
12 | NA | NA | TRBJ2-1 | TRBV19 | TGTGCCAGTAGTATAGATGGGACGCAGCAGTTCTTC | CASSIDGTQQFF
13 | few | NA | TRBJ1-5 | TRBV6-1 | TGTGCCACACAAGAGAATAGCAATCAGCCCCAGCATTTT | CATQENSNQPQHF